The T cell receptor beta chain under discussion was sequenced for a study of sequential checkpoint blockade in melanoma. The V gene's germline CDR1 is MGHRA and CDR2 YSYEKL. Trimming left V 0 bases short and J 6 bases short, with 9 bases between. The CDR3 is 13 amino acids. This clone turned up a few times. Treatment described: randomized to nivolumab then ipilimumab (arm A) or the reverse (arm B). DNA-damaging chemotherapy had not been given to any patient beforehand. Sequencing used immunoSEQ multiplex PCR; TCRdb keeps in-frame clones, though not all of them. The sample lists approximately 5,200 clones, 70% to 80% seen once, with about a quarter in the top ten.

The source material was CD8+ T cells sorted from blood (inferred from file names), sampled from a patient given nivolumab and ipilimumab in sequence. The V gene is TRBV4-1, the J gene TRBJ2-7; no clear D gene. The clonotype comes from a human donor with melanoma. This CDR3 is CASSQEVTTEQYF. The CDR3 DNA follows: TGCGCCAGCAGCCAAGAGGTAACTACCGAGCAGTACTTC.